Presented here are 26 T cell receptor beta chains from one specimen sequenced in a study of cytomegalovirus exposure and HLA in healthy donors. Clones were read by immunoSEQ multiplex PCR, and TCRdb kept only the in-frame ones, dropping some. The sample records 100,000 to 150,000 clones, under 90% being singletons. The sequenced sample was PBMCs. The receptors derive from a man aged 25-40 years in good health and CMV-seronegative.

V is TRBV4-1 and J is TRBJ2-5; no reliable D call. V lost 0 bases and J 1 base, leaving 9 bases between the germline ends. This CDR3 spans 15 amino acids. CDR1 is MGHRA and CDR2 is YSYEKL in the germline V gene. The CDR3 region has the DNA TGCGCCAGCAGCCAAGACCCAACCAGCCAAGAGACCCAGTACTTC. This encodes CASSQDPTSQETQYF.

The chain employs TRBV7-9 and TRBJ1-1; 7 bases are a match to TRBD1. Germline CDR1 and CDR2: SEHNR and FQNEAQ (reference sequence). Trimming removed 2 bases from V and 1 base from J; junction bases left unmatched: 7. The CDR3 consists of 16 residues. CDR3 amino acids: CASSLMSGGGNTEAFF. The DNA for the CDR3 is TGTGCCAGCAGCTTAATGTCAGGGGGTGGGAACACTGAAGCTTTCTTT.

V is TRBV6-5 and J is TRBJ2-2, with 8 bases matching TRBD1. The V gene end was trimmed by 6 bases and the J gene end by 5 bases; junction bases not matched to a gene: 8. The CDR3 extends over 15 amino acids. From germline, CDR1 is MNHEY and CDR2 SVGAGI. CDR3 nucleotide sequence: TGTGCCAGCAGAAACGCGGACAGGGCGACCGGGGAGCTGTTTTTT. This translates into CASRNADRATGELFF.

This chain links TRBV9 with TRBJ2-1; D is possibly TRBD2 (6 bases). The CDR3 totals 15 residues. The V and J ends lost 0 bases and 0 bases respectively, with 7 bases between them. CDR1 and CDR2 (germline): SGDLS, YYNGEE. The CDR3 here is CASSVDGGSYNEQFF. CDR3 sequence (DNA): TGTGCCAGCAGCGTAGACGGGGGCTCCTACAATGAGCAGTTCTTC.

The chain couples TRBV5-1 to TRBJ1-2, with 7 nucleotides matching TRBD1. The ends lost 6 bases at V and 0 bases at J; junction bases unmatched: 11. Germline V CDR1 and CDR2: SGHRS, YFSETQ. The CDR3 is 16 amino acids. CDR3 region: CASKLARGETNYGYTF. The CDR3 nucleotides are TGCGCCAGCAAGCTGGCCAGGGGGGAAACTAACTATGGCTACACCTTC.

This rearrangement joins TRBV28 to TRBJ2-7, with D maybe TRBD2 (6 bases). The length of the CDR3 is 12 residues. Germline lookup yields CDR1 MDHEN and CDR2 SYDVKM. The CDR3 region is CASDGGTYEQYF. CDR3 bases: TGTGCGTCGGACGGCGGGACCTACGAGCAGTACTTC. The full variable domain, rest sourced from reference TRBV28 and TRBJ2-7, is DVKVTQSSRYLVKRTGEKVFLECVQDMDHENMFWYRQDPGLGLRLIYFSYDVKMKEKGDIPEGYSVSREKKERFSLILESASTNQTSMYLCASDGGTYEQYFGPGTRLTVT.

V usage is TRBV5-1 and J usage is TRBJ1-4; D ambiguous. With 4 bases removed from V and 2 bases from J, the gap between germline ends came to 9 bases. CDR1 and CDR2 from the germline V gene are SGHRS and YFSETQ. The CDR3 covers 14 residues. CDR3 DNA: TGCGCCAGCAGCCCTGGGAGGACTAATGAAAAACTGTTTTTT. Translated, it gives CASSPGRTNEKLFF.

A single count supports this clone. The V call is TRBV5-6, the J call TRBJ2-5; D possibly corresponds to TRBD2 (7 bases). With 2 bases removed from V and 5 bases from J, the gap between germline ends came to 13 bases. CDR3 size: 14 residues. Germline loops: CDR1 SGHDT, CDR2 YYEEEE. In nucleotides, the CDR3 is TGTGCCAGCAGCTTACGGGGGGCGAGGGAGACCCAGTACTTC. Translated, it gives CASSLRGARETQYF.

This chain uses TRBV6-4 with TRBJ2-7; D is unclear. The germline V gene encodes CDR1 MRHNA and CDR2 SNTAGT. This CDR3 has 14 residues. Between the trimmed V and J ends, which lost 6 bases and 0 bases, there was a span of 12 bases. DNA for the CDR3: TGTGCCAGCAGCCCCGTGGCCTTCTCCTACGAGCAGTACTTC. This codes for CASSPVAFSYEQYF.

The sample holds one count of this clone. V gene TRBV28 combines with J gene TRBJ2-3; 11 positions match TRBD2. Germline CDR1 MDHEN, CDR2 SYDVKM. V lost 9 bases and J lost 3; bases outside the gene matches: 2. This CDR3 comprises 13 residues. In nucleotides, the CDR3 is TGTGCCAGTAGCGGGGGGGAAACAGATACGCAGTATTTT. It codes for CASSGGETDTQYF. Looking up the rest from reference TRBV28 and TRBJ2-3 gives the full variable domain: DVKVTQSSRYLVKRTGEKVFLECVQDMDHENMFWYRQDPGLGLRLIYFSYDVKMKEKGDIPEGYSVSREKKERFSLILESASTNQTSMYLCASSGGETDTQYFGPGTRLTVL.

This clone has just one count. This chain connects TRBV5-4 to TRBJ2-7; a possible D gene is TRBD2 (6 bases). The CDR3 totals 14 residues. The V gene's germline CDR1 is SGHNT and CDR2 YYREEE (reference sequence). V lost 2 bases to trimming and J lost 0 bases, with 9 bases between them. DNA for the CDR3: TGTGCCAGCAGCTTTGGGGGGTTCTCCTACGAGCAGTACTTC. It specifies CASSFGGFSYEQYF.

The chain has TRBV9 and TRBJ2-5, with 9 bases fitting TRBD2. The CDR3 is 15 residues long. Germline-derived CDR1 and CDR2 are SGDLS and YYNGEE. Germline trimming cut 2 bases from V and 5 bases from J; bases unmatched to any gene: 7. The CDR3, as DNA: TGTGCCAGCAGCGTCGGAAGCGGGGGGAGGGAGACCCAGTACTTC. The encoded protein is CASSVGSGGRETQYF.

The chain uses TRBV4-1 and TRBJ1-2; D unresolved. Between the trimmed V and J ends, which lost 0 bases and 4 bases, there was a span of 12 bases. The CDR3 totals 15 residues. Germline V CDR1 and CDR2: MGHRA, YSYEKL. CDR3 sequence: CASSQDQAYPYGYTF. The CDR3 DNA reads TGCGCCAGCAGCCAAGACCAGGCTTACCCCTATGGCTACACCTTC.

This chain links TRBV10-3 with TRBJ1-4; D is perhaps TRBD1 (5 bases). V was pared by 1 base and J by 8 bases, with 17 bases between. This CDR3 is 16 amino acids long. Germline CDR1 is ENHRY and CDR2 is SYGVKD. CDR3 nucleotides: TGTGCCATCAGTGAGTACGAAGGGGTCAGGGAAGAAAAACTGTTTTTT. Protein product: CAISEYEGVREEKLFF.

This sequence joins TRBV7-9 and TRBJ2-7, with 12 nucleotides matching TRBD1. The CDR3 sequence is 15 residues long. V dropped 5 bases and J dropped 6; count of bases not matched to a gene: 8. Germline values: CDR1 SEHNR, CDR2 FQNEAQ (reference sequence). As DNA, the CDR3 is TGTGCCAGCAGCCCCCCGGGACAGGGGGCTGGCGAGCAGTACTTC. Its translation is CASSPPGQGAGEQYF.

This clone appeared a single time. The chain has TRBV19 and TRBJ1-3, with D hard to call. CDR3 length: 14 residues. V was clipped by 1 base and J by 0 bases, with 4 bases between them. In germline, CDR1 is LNHDA, CDR2 SQIVND (reference sequence). CDR3: CASSIGVSGNTIYF. CDR3 bases: TGTGCCAGTAGTATAGGAGTCTCTGGAAACACCATATATTTT.

The count of this clone is one. The chain employs TRBV27 and TRBJ1-1; perhaps TRBD1 as D (5 bases). Germline assignment: CDR1 MNHEY and CDR2 SMNVEV (reference sequence). Trimming stripped 5 bases from V and 2 bases from J, with 18 bases between. The CDR3 sequence is 16 residues long. The CDR3 loop reads CASSPQPGFVNTEAFF. In DNA, the CDR3 is TGTGCCAGCAGTCCTCAACCAGGGTTCGTAAACACTGAAGCTTTCTTT.

The V call is TRBV2, the J call TRBJ1-1; 12 bases map to TRBD1. Trimming removed 6 bases from V and 5 bases from J; junction bases left unmatched: 4. The germline V gene encodes CDR1 SNHLY and CDR2 FYNNEI. The CDR3 length is 14 residues. The CDR3 region has the DNA TGTGCCAGCAGGGGGACAGGGGGCACGACTGAAGCTTTCTTT. This gives the protein CASRGTGGTTEAFF.

This clone was seen only a few times. V gene TRBV10-1 combines with J gene TRBJ2-1, with 8 bases identical to TRBD1. The CDR3 has 14 residues. The germline V gene has CDR1 WNHNN and CDR2 SYGVQD (reference sequence). V was clipped by 5 bases and J by 6 bases; unmatched bases: 6. The CDR3 sequence is CASSWTGSGNEQFF. DNA of the CDR3: TGCGCCAGCAGTTGGACAGGGTCCGGCAATGAGCAGTTCTTC.

The CDR3 nucleotides are TGCGCCAGCAGTGACAGATCGAATCAGCCCCAGCATTTT. Amino acids: CASSDRSNQPQHF. This rearrangement joins TRBV10-2 to TRBJ1-5; D is unresolved. Germline-derived CDR1 and CDR2 are WSHSY and SAAADI. This CDR3 region has 13 residues. V shed 3 bases and J shed 4 bases, with 7 bases lying between them.

The J gene is TRBJ2-1, the V gene TRBV6-5; 9 bases are shared with TRBD1. This CDR3 has 15 amino acids. Per the germline V gene, CDR1 is MNHEY and CDR2 is SVGAGI. Trimming cost V 4 bases and J 7 bases; bases outside gene matches: 8. CDR3 nucleotide sequence: TGTGCCAGCAGTTCAATGGGACAGGGTGCGAATGAGCAGTTCTTC. Protein product: CASSSMGQGANEQFF.

The chain is built from TRBV6-1 and TRBJ2-7; maybe TRBD2 (5 bases). CDR3 length equals 13 residues. Trimming cost V 7 bases and J 3 bases, with 13 bases left between them. CDR1 is MNHNS, CDR2 SASEGT, per germline. CDR3 region: CASKSREGYEQYF. For the CDR3, the DNA is TGTGCCAGCAAGTCCAGAGAGGGCTACGAGCAGTACTTC.

The CDR3 protein is CASRFLGTDTQYF. Written as DNA, the CDR3 is TGTGCCAGCCGTTTCCTTGGCACAGATACGCAGTATTTT. This chain joins TRBV6-1 and TRBJ2-3; D call uncertain. The CDR3 runs 13 residues. CDR1 and CDR2 from the germline V gene are MNHNS and SASEGT. Trimming shortened V by 8 bases and J by 1 base, and 10 bases separated the two germline ends.

This chain uses TRBV2 with TRBJ2-2, with 10 bases fitting TRBD1. Germline V lookup: CDR1 SNHLY, CDR2 FYNNEI. V shed 1 base and J 4 bases; nucleotides not matched to a gene: 3. The CDR3 totals 16 residues. CDR3 protein: CASSEGGTGATGELFF. Written as DNA, the CDR3 is TGTGCCAGCAGTGAAGGGGGGACAGGGGCCACCGGGGAGCTGTTTTTT.

The chain uses TRBV5-4 and TRBJ2-3; tentatively, D is TRBD2 (5 bases). The CDR3 extends over 15 amino acids. Between the trimmed V and J ends, which lost 3 bases and 2 bases, there was a span of 13 bases. In germline, CDR1 is SGHNT, CDR2 YYREEE (reference sequence). CDR3 nucleotides: TGTGCCAGCAGCTCCTCAGCGGATCACACAGATACGCAGTATTTT. This codes for CASSSSADHTDTQYF. The full variable domain, in which reference TRBV5-4 and TRBJ2-3 provide the parts outside the CDR3, is ETGVTQSPTHLIKTRGQQVTLRCSSQSGHNTVSWYQQALGQGPQFIFQYYREEENGRGNFPPRFSGLQFPNYSSELNVNALELDDSALYLCASSSSADHTDTQYFGPGTRLTVL.

The chain couples TRBV19 to TRBJ2-7; 9 nucleotides agree with TRBD1. The germline gives CDR1 LNHDA, CDR2 SQIVND (reference sequence). J was trimmed by 2 bases and V by 6 bases; bases with no gene match: 8. The CDR3 spans 15 residues. CDR3 nucleotide sequence: TGTGCCAGTAGCACCGGGACAGGGTATACCTACGAGCAGTACTTC. Protein: CASSTGTGYTYEQYF.